The following is a T cell receptor (beta chain) sequence with its context. Germline lookup yields CDR1 LNHNV and CDR2 YYDKDF (reference sequence). The V end lost 0 bases, the J end lost 7 bases, and 10 bases lay between the germline ends. The CDR3 sequence is 13 residues long. The data belong to a study of blood T cell repertoires in COVID-19. Authors' methods: Reference gene primer amplification gave estimated nucleated cell counts. The assay was immunoSEQ multiplex PCR, and TCRdb's table has in-frame clones only and misses some. V, J and clone size are taken as reported in that table, and D and trimming were inferred from the DNA itself. The sample has roughly 170,000 clones, over 75% seen once.

This clonotype originated in a man between 60 and 75 years old who had recovered from COVID-19. The chain employs TRBV15 and TRBJ2-7; the D is unclear. The sample taken for sequencing was peripheral blood. CDR3 protein: CATSRDQFREQYF. The CDR3 DNA sequence: TGTGCCACCAGCAGAGATCAATTCCGGGAGCAGTACTTC.